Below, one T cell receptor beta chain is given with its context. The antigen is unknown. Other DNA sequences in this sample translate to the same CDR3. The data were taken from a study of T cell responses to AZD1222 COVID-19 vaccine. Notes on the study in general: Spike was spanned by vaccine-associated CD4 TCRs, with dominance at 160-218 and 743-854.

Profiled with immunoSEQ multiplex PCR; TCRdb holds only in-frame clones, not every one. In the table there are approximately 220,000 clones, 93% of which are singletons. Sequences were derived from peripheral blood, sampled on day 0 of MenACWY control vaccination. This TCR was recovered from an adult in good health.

The CDR3 DNA reads as TGTGCCAGCAGTTTAATTACTGAAGCTTTCTTT. It yields the protein CASSLITEAFF. The chain uses TRBV28 and TRBJ1-1, with unresolved D. The ends were cut back, 2 bases at V and 5 bases at J, with 3 bases in the middle. The CDR3 is 11 residues long. Germline V gene lookup returns CDR1 MDHEN and CDR2 SYDVKM.